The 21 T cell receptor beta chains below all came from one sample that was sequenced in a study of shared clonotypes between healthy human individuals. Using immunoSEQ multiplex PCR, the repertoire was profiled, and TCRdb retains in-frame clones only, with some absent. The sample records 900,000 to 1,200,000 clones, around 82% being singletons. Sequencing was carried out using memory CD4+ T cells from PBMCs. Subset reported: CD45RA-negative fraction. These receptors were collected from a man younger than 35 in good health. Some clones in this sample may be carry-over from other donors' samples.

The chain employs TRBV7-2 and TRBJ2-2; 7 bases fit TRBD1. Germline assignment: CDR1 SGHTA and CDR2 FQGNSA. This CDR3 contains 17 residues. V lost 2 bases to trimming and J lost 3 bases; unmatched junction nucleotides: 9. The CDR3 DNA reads TGTGCCAGCAGCTTAAGGCCCCCTCAGGGGGACACCGGGGAGCTGTTTTTT. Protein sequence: CASSLRPPQGDTGELFF.

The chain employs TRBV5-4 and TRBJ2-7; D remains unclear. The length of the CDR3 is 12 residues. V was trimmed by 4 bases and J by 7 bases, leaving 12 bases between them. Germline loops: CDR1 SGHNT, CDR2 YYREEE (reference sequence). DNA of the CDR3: TGTGCCAGCAGCCGTCCCCAGCAAGAGCAGTACTTC. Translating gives CASSRPQQEQYF.

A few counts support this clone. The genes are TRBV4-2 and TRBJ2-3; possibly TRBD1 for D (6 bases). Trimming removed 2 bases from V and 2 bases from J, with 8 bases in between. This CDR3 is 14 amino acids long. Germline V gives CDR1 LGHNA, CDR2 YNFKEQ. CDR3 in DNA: TGTGCCAGCAGCCAACGGGACAACACAGATACGCAGTATTTT. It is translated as CASSQRDNTDTQYF.

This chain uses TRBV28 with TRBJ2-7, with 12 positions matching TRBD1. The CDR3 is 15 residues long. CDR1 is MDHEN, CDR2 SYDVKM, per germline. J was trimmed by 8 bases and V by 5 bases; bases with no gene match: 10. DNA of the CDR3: TGTGCCAGCAGTCCGCCGGGACAGGGGGCGCTTAAGCAGTACTTC. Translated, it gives CASSPPGQGALKQYF.

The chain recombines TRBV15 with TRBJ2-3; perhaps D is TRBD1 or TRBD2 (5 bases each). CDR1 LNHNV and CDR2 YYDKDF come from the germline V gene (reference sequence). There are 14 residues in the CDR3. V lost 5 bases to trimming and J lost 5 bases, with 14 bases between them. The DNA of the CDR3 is TGTGCCACCAGCGTGAGGGGAGCAGAAGATACGCAGTATTTT. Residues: CATSVRGAEDTQYF.

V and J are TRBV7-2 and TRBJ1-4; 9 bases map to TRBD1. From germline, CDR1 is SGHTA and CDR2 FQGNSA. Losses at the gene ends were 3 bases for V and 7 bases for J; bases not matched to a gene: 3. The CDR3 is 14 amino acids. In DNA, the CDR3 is TGTGCCAGCAGCTTTACAGGGGGCGGTGAAAAACTGTTTTTT. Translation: CASSFTGGGEKLFF.

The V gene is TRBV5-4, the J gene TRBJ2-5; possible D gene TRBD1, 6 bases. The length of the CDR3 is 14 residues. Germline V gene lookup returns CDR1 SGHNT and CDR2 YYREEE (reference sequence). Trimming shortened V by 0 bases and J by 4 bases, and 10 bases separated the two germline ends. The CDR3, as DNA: TGTGCCAGCAGCTTGGTCGTGGGGGCAGAGACCCAGTACTTC. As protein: CASSLVVGAETQYF.

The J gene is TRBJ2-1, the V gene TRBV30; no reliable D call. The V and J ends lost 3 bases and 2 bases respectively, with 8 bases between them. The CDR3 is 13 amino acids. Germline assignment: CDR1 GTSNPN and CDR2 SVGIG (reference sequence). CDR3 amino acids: CAWRARAYNEQFF. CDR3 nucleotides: TGTGCCTGGAGGGCCCGGGCCTACAATGAGCAGTTCTTC.

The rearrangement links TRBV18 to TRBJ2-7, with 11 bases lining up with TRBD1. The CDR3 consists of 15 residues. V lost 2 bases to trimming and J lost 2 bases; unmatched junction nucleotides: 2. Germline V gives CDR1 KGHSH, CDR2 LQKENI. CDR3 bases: TGTGCCAGCTCACCATCGGGACAGGGGGCCTACGAGCAGTACTTC. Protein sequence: CASSPSGQGAYEQYF. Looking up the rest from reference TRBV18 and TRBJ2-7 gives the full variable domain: NAGVMQNPRHLVRRRGQEARLRCSPMKGHSHVYWYRQLPEEGLKFMVYLQKENIIDESGMPKERFSAEFPKEGPSILRIQQVVRGDSAAYFCASSPSGQGAYEQYFGPGTRLTVT.

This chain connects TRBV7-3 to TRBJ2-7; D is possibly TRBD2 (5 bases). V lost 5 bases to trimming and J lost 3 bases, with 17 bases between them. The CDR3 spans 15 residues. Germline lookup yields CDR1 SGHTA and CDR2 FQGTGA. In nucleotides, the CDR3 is TGTGCCAGCAGCCCCGGACCCCATGCGGGCTACGAGCAGTACTTC. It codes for CASSPGPHAGYEQYF.

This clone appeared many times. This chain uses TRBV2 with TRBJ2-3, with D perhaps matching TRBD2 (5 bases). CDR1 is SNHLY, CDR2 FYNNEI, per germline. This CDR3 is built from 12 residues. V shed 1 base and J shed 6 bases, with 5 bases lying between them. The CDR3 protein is CASSEERDTQYF. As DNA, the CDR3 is TGTGCCAGCAGTGAAGAGCGGGATACGCAGTATTTT. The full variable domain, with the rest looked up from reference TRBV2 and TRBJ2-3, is EPEVTQTPSHQVTQMGQEVILRCVPISNHLYFYWYRQILGQKVEFLVSFYNNEISEKSEIFDDQFSVERPDGSNFTLKIRSTKLEDSAMYFCASSEERDTQYFGPGTRLTVL.

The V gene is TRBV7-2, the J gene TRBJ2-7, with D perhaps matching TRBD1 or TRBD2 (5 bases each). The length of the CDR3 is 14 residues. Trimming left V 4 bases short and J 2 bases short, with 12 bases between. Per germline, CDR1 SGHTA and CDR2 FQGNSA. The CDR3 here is CASSYSGTTYEQYF. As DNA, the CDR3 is TGTGCCAGCAGCTACTCCGGGACCACCTACGAGCAGTACTTC.

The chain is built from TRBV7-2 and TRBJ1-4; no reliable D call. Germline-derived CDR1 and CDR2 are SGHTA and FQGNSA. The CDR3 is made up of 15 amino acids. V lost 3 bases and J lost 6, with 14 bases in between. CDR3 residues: CASSFSREGDEKLFF. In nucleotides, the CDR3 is TGTGCCAGCAGCTTCTCCCGGGAAGGAGATGAAAAACTGTTTTTT.

CDR3 protein: CASSSRGRETQYF. The CDR3 DNA sequence: TGTGCCAGCAGCTCAAGGGGGAGGGAGACCCAGTACTTC. This chain connects TRBV7-8 to TRBJ2-5; D could derive from TRBD1 or TRBD2 (6 bases each). Trimming pared 4 bases from V and 5 bases from J, leaving 11 bases between. Germline V gene data show CDR1 as SGHVS and CDR2 as FQNEAQ. This CDR3 is built from 13 residues.

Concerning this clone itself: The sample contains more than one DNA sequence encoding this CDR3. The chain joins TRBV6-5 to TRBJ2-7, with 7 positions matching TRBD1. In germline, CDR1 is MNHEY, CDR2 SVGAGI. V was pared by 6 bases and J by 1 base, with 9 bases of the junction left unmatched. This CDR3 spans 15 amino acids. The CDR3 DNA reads TGTGCCAGCAGGGCAACAGGGGTGGGGTCCTACGAGCAGTACTTC. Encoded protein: CASRATGVGSYEQYF.

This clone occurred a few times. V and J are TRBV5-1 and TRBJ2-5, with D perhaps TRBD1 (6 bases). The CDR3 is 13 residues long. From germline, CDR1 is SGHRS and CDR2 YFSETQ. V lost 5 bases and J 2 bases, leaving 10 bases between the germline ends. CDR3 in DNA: TGCGCCAGCAGACCAGGGGTGCAAGAGACCCAGTACTTC. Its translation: CASRPGVQETQYF.

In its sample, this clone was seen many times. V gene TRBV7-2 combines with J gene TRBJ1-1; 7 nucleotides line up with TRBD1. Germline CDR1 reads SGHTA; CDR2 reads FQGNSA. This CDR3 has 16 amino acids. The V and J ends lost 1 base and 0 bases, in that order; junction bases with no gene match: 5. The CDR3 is CASSLGGTVMNTEAFF. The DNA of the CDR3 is TGTGCCAGCAGCTTAGGCGGGACAGTCATGAACACTGAAGCTTTCTTT.

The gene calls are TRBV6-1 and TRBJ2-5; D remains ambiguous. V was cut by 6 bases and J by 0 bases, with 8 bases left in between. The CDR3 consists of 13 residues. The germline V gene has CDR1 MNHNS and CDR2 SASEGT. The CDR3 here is CASSAGNQETQYF. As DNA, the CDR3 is TGTGCCAGCAGCGCAGGAAACCAAGAGACCCAGTACTTC.

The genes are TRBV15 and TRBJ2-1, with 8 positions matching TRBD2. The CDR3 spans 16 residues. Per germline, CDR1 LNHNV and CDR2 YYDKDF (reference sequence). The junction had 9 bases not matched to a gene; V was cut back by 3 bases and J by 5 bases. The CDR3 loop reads CATSSSPSGGNNEQFF. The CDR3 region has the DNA TGTGCCACCAGCAGCTCGCCAAGCGGGGGAAACAATGAGCAGTTCTTC.

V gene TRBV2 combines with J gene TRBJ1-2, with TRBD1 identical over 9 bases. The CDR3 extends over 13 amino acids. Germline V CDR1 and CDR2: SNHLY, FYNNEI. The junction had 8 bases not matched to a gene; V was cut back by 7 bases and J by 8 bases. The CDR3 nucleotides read TGTGCCAGCAAACCGGGGGACAGGGCCGGCTACACCTTC. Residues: CASKPGDRAGYTF.

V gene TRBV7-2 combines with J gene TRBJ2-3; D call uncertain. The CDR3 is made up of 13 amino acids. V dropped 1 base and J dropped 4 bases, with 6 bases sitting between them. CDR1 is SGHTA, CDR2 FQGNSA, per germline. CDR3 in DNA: TGTGCCAGCAGCTTAGAGGCAGCAGATACGCAGTATTTT. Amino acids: CASSLEAADTQYF.